Listed below are T cell receptor beta chains from one sample, sequenced in a study of cytomegalovirus exposure and HLA in healthy donors. The assay was immunoSEQ multiplex PCR, and TCRdb's table has in-frame clones only and misses some. The repertoire has 60,000 to 85,000 clones, about four fifths of them found once; the top ten carry roughly 3.5%. The sequenced material came from PBMCs. The source of these receptors is a man aged 40-49 years in good health and CMV-seronegative. The CDR3 runs from the conserved cysteine through the conserved F or W. The order of the fields is clone size, V gene, J gene, CDR3 protein. The size field is filled for only some rows; it gives once, few, many or a size class.

clone size: NA
V gene: TRBV6-5
J gene: TRBJ1-5
CDR3 protein: CASSYTRDQPQHF

clone size: NA
V gene: TRBV4-2
J gene: TRBJ2-7
CDR3 protein: CASSQGLAGTEPYEQYF

clone size: NA
V gene: TRBV23-1
J gene: TRBJ1-2
CDR3 protein: CASSQSRPQDPLRDTF

clone size: NA
V gene: TRBV27
J gene: TRBJ2-1
CDR3 protein: CASSYVRDRYNEQFF

clone size: NA
V gene: TRBV7-9
J gene: TRBJ2-2
CDR3 protein: CASSLAVGAAGELFF

clone size: NA
V gene: TRBV25-1
J gene: TRBJ2-1
CDR3 protein: CASSEWGGLENEQFF

clone size: NA
V gene: TRBV9
J gene: TRBJ2-2
CDR3 protein: CASSVDSFTGELFF

clone size: NA
V gene: TRBV20-1
J gene: TRBJ2-5
CDR3 protein: CSAPSETQYF

clone size: few
V gene: TRBV4-2
J gene: TRBJ1-4
CDR3 protein: CASSQDYSGGEGEKLFF

clone size: NA
V gene: TRBV6-5
J gene: TRBJ2-7
CDR3 protein: CASSSGATYEQYF

clone size: NA
V gene: TRBV27
J gene: TRBJ1-2
CDR3 protein: CASSLYQGNYGYTF

clone size: NA
V gene: TRBV7-3
J gene: TRBJ2-1
CDR3 protein: CASSLFHGLAPDYNEQFF

clone size: NA
V gene: TRBV28
J gene: TRBJ1-5
CDR3 protein: CASSVRGNQPQHF

clone size: few
V gene: TRBV5-5
J gene: TRBJ2-2
CDR3 protein: CASSPPGQGRSGELFF

clone size: NA
V gene: TRBV19
J gene: TRBJ2-5
CDR3 protein: CASSIKPETQYF

clone size: NA
V gene: TRBV15
J gene: TRBJ2-3
CDR3 protein: CATSRDLAGASTDTQYF

clone size: NA
V gene: TRBV9
J gene: TRBJ1-5
CDR3 protein: CASSLTGYSNQPQHF

clone size: NA
V gene: TRBV7-3
J gene: TRBJ2-1
CDR3 protein: CASGPGEYNEQFF

clone size: once
V gene: TRBV7-3
J gene: TRBJ2-3
CDR3 protein: CASSSPGGEAQYF

clone size: NA
V gene: TRBV10-2
J gene: TRBJ1-4
CDR3 protein: CASSRETGYEKLFF

clone size: NA
V gene: TRBV6-6
J gene: TRBJ2-7
CDR3 protein: CASSYDSSPYEQYF

clone size: NA
V gene: TRBV27
J gene: TRBJ1-5
CDR3 protein: CASSRTDSNQPQHF

clone size: NA
V gene: TRBV5-4
J gene: TRBJ2-1
CDR3 protein: CASSPGTGSSHEQFF

clone size: NA
V gene: TRBV12-5
J gene: TRBJ2-5
CDR3 protein: CASGPGGVPGSGKETQYF

clone size: NA
V gene: TRBV2
J gene: TRBJ1-1
CDR3 protein: CASSTDRPLNTEAFF

clone size: NA
V gene: TRBV14
J gene: TRBJ2-7
CDR3 protein: CASSHIGGQGYEQYF

clone size: NA
V gene: TRBV6-6
J gene: TRBJ1-2
CDR3 protein: CASIEGGGALGYTF

clone size: few
V gene: TRBV7-9
J gene: TRBJ1-3
CDR3 protein: CASSLGGSSGNTIYF